This is a list of T cell receptor beta chains from one sample in a study of T cells in Graves' hyperthyroidism and ophthalmopathy. TCRdb re-called the multiplex PCR reads through MiXCR, storing one row per CDR3 protein. The repertoire holds a few hundred thousand distinct CDR3 sequences, with less than 20% as singletons. Sequences were obtained from blood. The receptor source for this set is a man between 18 and 29 years old with Graves' ophthalmopathy. The CDR3 runs from the conserved cysteine through the conserved F or W. A D gene is named only where the DNA matches it firmly. Where a row states a size, it is once, few, many or the class of an expanded clone; other rows omit it.

cdr3_aa cdr3_nt d_call j_call clone_size v_call
CASSLQILSYGYTF TGTGCCAGCAGCTTACAGATATTGAGCTATGGCTACACCTTC . TRBJ1-2 few TRBV7-8
CASSLPGGGQFF TGTGCCAGCAGCCTACCAGGTGGGGGGCAGTTCTTC . TRBJ2-1 many TRBV3-1
CASSWSGGAEEQFF TGTGCCAGCAGTTGGAGCGGGGGGGCTGAGGAGCAGTTCTTC TRBD2 TRBJ2-1 many TRBV12-3/TRBV12-4
CASSPSTVISSGNTIYF TGTGCCAGCTCACCCTCCACGGTTATTAGCTCTGGAAACACCATATATTTT . TRBJ1-3 . TRBV18
CASSQGRHNSGNTIYF TGTGCCAGCAGCCAAGGCAGACACAACTCTGGAAACACCATATATTTT . TRBJ1-3 . TRBV14
CASSYQETQYF TGTGCCAGCAGCTACCAAGAGACCCAGTACTTC . TRBJ2-5 many TRBV7-2
CASSQADRGRDTQYF TGCGCCAGCAGCCAAGCGGACAGGGGGCGAGATACGCAGTATTTT TRBD1 TRBJ2-3 many TRBV4-1
CASSVATEVAEQFF TGTGCCAGCAGCGTAGCTACGGAGGTAGCTGAGCAGTTCTTC . TRBJ2-1 few TRBV9
CASNSREYGYTF TGCGCCAGCAATTCACGGGAATATGGCTACACCTTC . TRBJ1-2 many TRBV10-1
CASSQGRDSGANVLTF TGTGCCAGTAGCCAAGGACGGGACTCTGGGGCCAACGTCCTGACTTTC . TRBJ2-6 . TRBV19
CASGLAGTVEYF TGTGCCAGCGGACTAGCGGGGACCGTGGAGTACTTC TRBD2 TRBJ2-5 many TRBV11-2
CASSWTSGGSTDTQYF TGCGCCAGCAGCTGGACTAGCGGGGGAAGCACAGATACGCAGTATTTT TRBD2 TRBJ2-3 . TRBV5-1
CASRLGTPNTEAFF TGTGCCAGCAGGCTCGGGACTCCGAACACTGAAGCTTTCTTT . TRBJ1-1 few TRBV12-3/TRBV12-4
CASSRTQGADSQFF TGTGCCAGCAGCCGCACCCAGGGGGCCGACTCACAGTTCTTC TRBD1 TRBJ2-1 many TRBV3-1
CATSDPFGNQPQHF TGTGCCACCAGTGATCCTTTTGGCAATCAGCCCCAGCATTTT . TRBJ1-5 few TRBV24-1
CASSFGGDNEQFF TGCGCCAGCAGCTTCGGGGGGGACAATGAGCAGTTCTTC TRBD2 TRBJ2-1 many TRBV5-1
CASSLGARGAGSPLHF TGTGCCAGCAGCTTAGGGGCGAGGGGCGCGGGGTCACCCCTCCACTTT . TRBJ1-6 . TRBV7-8
CASSLAGQPTTYEQYF TGCGCCAGCAGCTTGGCGGGACAGCCGACAACCTACGAGCAGTACTTC TRBD1 TRBJ2-7 . TRBV5-1
CASSPRETQETQYF TGTGCCAGTAGTCCCCGGGAGACACAAGAGACCCAGTACTTC . TRBJ2-5 . TRBV19
CASSGPGELFF TGTGCCAGCAGCGGGCCCGGGGAGCTGTTTTTT . TRBJ2-2 . TRBV9
CASSYRQGDSYEQYF TGTGCCAGCAGCTACCGACAGGGCGACTCCTACGAGCAGTACTTC TRBD1 TRBJ2-7 many TRBV6-2/TRBV6-3
CASSPGQPNFEKLFF TGTGCCAGCAGCCCGGGACAGCCGAACTTTGAAAAACTGTTTTTT TRBD1 TRBJ1-4 . TRBV9
CASSLVAANTEAFF TGCGCCAGCAGCTTGGTAGCAGCAAACACTGAAGCTTTCTTT . TRBJ1-1 many TRBV5-1
CASRWDRGYNSPLHF TGTGCCAGCAGATGGGACAGGGGATATAATTCACCCCTCCACTTT TRBD1 TRBJ1-6 few TRBV12-3/TRBV12-4
CASSYSGDSPNEQFF TGTGCCAGCAGTTACTCGGGGGACTCCCCCAATGAGCAGTTCTTC . TRBJ2-1 . TRBV6-2/TRBV6-3
CASSETGTSGGESTDTQCF TGTGCCAGCAGCGAAACCGGGACTAGCGGGGGGGAGAGCACAGATACGCAGTGTTTT TRBD2 TRBJ2-3 . TRBV7-9
CASSSDSTWGGYTF TGTGCCAGCAGTTCCGACAGTACCTGGGGTGGCTACACCTTC . TRBJ1-2 many TRBV7-8
CASSLRSGLNPEAFF TGTGCCAGCAGTTTGAGGTCTGGACTTAATCCTGAAGCTTTCTTT . TRBJ1-1 many TRBV27
CASSSYPRTGRSPLHF TGTGCCAGCAGCTCCTACCCACGGACAGGTCGATCACCCCTCCACTTT TRBD1 TRBJ1-6 few TRBV11-2
CASSHPGLANTEAFF TGTGCCAGCAGCCACCCGGGACTCGCGAACACTGAAGCTTTCTTT . TRBJ1-1 many TRBV4-2
CATSPGDRKDTEAFF TGTGCCACCAGTCCTGGAGACCGGAAGGACACTGAAGCTTTCTTT . TRBJ1-1 . TRBV25-1
CASSHRTGPMNEQYF TGCGCCAGCAGCCATCGGACAGGGCCTATGAACGAGCAGTACTTC TRBD1 TRBJ2-7 few TRBV4-1
CASSLLTYEQYF TGTGCCAGCAGTTTATTGACCTACGAGCAGTACTTC . TRBJ2-7 many TRBV28
CASSPHPEETQYF TGTGCCAGCAGCCCACATCCTGAAGAGACCCAGTACTTC . TRBJ2-5 few TRBV13
CSASGLIQYF TGCAGTGCTAGCGGTCTCATCCAGTACTTC . TRBJ2-5 many TRBV20-1
CATSRKERTGGFF TGTGCCACCAGCAGGAAGGAAAGGACAGGGGGGTTTTTT TRBD1 TRBJ1-4 . TRBV15
CASLRRWGYEAFF TGTGCCAGCCTCCGTCGGTGGGGGTATGAAGCTTTCTTT . TRBJ1-1 . TRBV28
CASRGGTGGNEQFF TGTGCCAGCAGGGGCGGGACAGGGGGGAATGAGCAGTTCTTC TRBD1 TRBJ2-1 . TRBV2
CASSLLLGPGDGYTF TGTGCCAGCAGCTTACTTTTGGGCCCCGGGGATGGCTACACCTTC . TRBJ1-2 many TRBV11-2
CASSRGSGGAGETQYF TGCGCCAGCAGCCGTGGTAGCGGGGGGGCCGGGGAGACCCAGTACTTC TRBD2 TRBJ2-5 few TRBV4-1
CASNRDRSTGELFF TGTGCCAGCAACCGGGACAGAAGCACCGGGGAGCTGTTTTTT TRBD1 TRBJ2-2 . TRBV6-1
CASSFYGGVNIQYF TGTGCCAGCAGCTTCTACGGGGGGGTAAACATTCAGTACTTC TRBD2 TRBJ2-4 few TRBV5-4
CASRGGGANQPQHF TGCGCCAGCAGGGGTGGGGGGGCCAATCAGCCCCAGCATTTT . TRBJ1-5 . TRBV4-1